These 20 T cell receptor beta chains came from one sample sequenced in a study of OX40 agonist ivuxolimab in advanced cancers. Clones were read by immunoSEQ multiplex PCR, and TCRdb kept only the in-frame ones, dropping some. The table shows 55,000 to 70,000 clones, with less than 90% occurring only once. The material was CD4+ or CD8+ T cells sorted from blood, obtained in a trial of the OX40 agonist ivuxolimab. These receptors were collected from an adult with an advanced solid tumor such as melanoma, head and neck, liver or kidney cancer.

The chain carries TRBV19 and TRBJ2-6; TRBD2 might be the D (5 bases). There are 16 residues in the CDR3. The ends were cut back, 7 bases at V and 2 bases at J, with 15 bases in the middle. Germline CDR1 LNHDA, CDR2 SQIVND (reference sequence). The CDR3 is CASTRGRGAGANVLTF. The CDR3 DNA sequence: TGTGCCAGTACCCGAGGCCGGGGAGCTGGGGCCAACGTCCTGACTTTC.

This clone was observed once. The chain couples TRBV11-3 to TRBJ2-1; 7 bases map to TRBD1. The V gene end was trimmed by 5 bases and the J gene end by 10 bases; junction bases not matched to a gene: 5. Germline V gene sequence: CDR1 SGHNT, CDR2 YENEEA. The CDR3 totals 12 residues. CDR3 residues: CASSQEQGEQFF. In DNA, the CDR3 is TGTGCCAGCAGCCAGGAACAGGGGGAGCAGTTCTTC.

The rearrangement links TRBV7-8 to TRBJ2-3; D is unclear. The V gene lost 5 bases and the J gene lost 0 bases, with 9 bases spanning the gap. This CDR3 spans 14 amino acids. Germline CDR1 is SGHVS and CDR2 is FQNEAQ. The CDR3 spells CASSAGRSTDTQYF. The CDR3 region has the DNA TGTGCCAGCAGCGCCGGACGGAGCACAGATACGCAGTATTTT.

This clone was detected only a few times. The chain recombines TRBV28 with TRBJ1-5, with D hard to call. Per germline, CDR1 MDHEN and CDR2 SYDVKM. V was clipped by 5 bases and J by 2 bases, with 10 bases between them. This CDR3 region has 14 residues. For the CDR3, the DNA is TGTGCCAGCAGTCCCCGGACGGGCAATCAGCCCCAGCATTTT. Residues: CASSPRTGNQPQHF.

This clone was seen a single time. The chain carries TRBV28 and TRBJ2-2; D is undetermined. The CDR3 runs 13 residues. Germline CDR1 and CDR2: MDHEN and SYDVKM. Trimming removed 5 bases from V and 4 bases from J, with 8 bases in between. In nucleotides, the CDR3 is TGTGCCAGCAGTCCAGTGGTCACCGGGGAGCTGTTTTTT. Encoded protein: CASSPVVTGELFF.

The chain uses TRBV10-3 and TRBJ2-3; 11 positions agree with TRBD2. The germline V gene encodes CDR1 ENHRY and CDR2 SYGVKD. The CDR3 is 17 amino acids. V trimming: 4 bases; J trimming: 0 bases; junction bases outside the gene matches: 6. The CDR3 sequence: CAISGLAGSTSTDTQYF. The CDR3, as DNA: TGTGCCATCAGTGGACTAGCGGGATCTACTAGCACAGATACGCAGTATTTT.

This rearrangement joins TRBV4-3 to TRBJ1-1; TRBD1 aligns across 7 bases. The CDR3 loop spans 16 amino acids. Per the germline V gene, CDR1 is LGHNA and CDR2 is YSLEER. J lost 0 bases, V lost 3 bases, and 7 bases had no gene match. For the CDR3, the DNA is TGCGCCAGCAGCCACAATACAGGGGTCATGAACACTGAAGCTTTCTTT. This encodes CASSHNTGVMNTEAFF.

Worth noting for this clone: The sample holds other DNA sequences that translate to the same CDR3. CDR3: CASSLWNTEAFF. CDR3 nucleotides: TGTGCCAGCAGTTTGTGGAACACTGAAGCTTTCTTT. This chain links TRBV28 with TRBJ1-1; no reliable D call. V lost 3 bases and J lost 1, with 3 bases in between. The CDR3 spans 12 residues. The germline CDR1 and CDR2 sequences are MDHEN and SYDVKM.

V usage is TRBV5-4 and J usage is TRBJ2-7; possible D gene TRBD1, 6 bases. Between the trimmed V and J ends, which lost 3 bases and 5 bases, there was a span of 18 bases. The CDR3 has 15 amino acids. CDR1 SGHNT and CDR2 YYREEE come from the germline V gene (reference sequence). Here the CDR3 reads CASSSATGSPDEQYF. The CDR3 coding sequence is TGTGCCAGCAGCTCTGCGACAGGCTCCCCTGACGAGCAGTACTTC.

The V and J genes are TRBV2 and TRBJ1-4, with D uncertain. Trimming pared 8 bases from V and 4 bases from J, leaving 14 bases between. The germline V gene has CDR1 SNHLY and CDR2 FYNNEI. There are 14 residues in the CDR3. This CDR3 is CASWSGARNEKLFF. As DNA, the CDR3 is TGTGCCAGCTGGAGCGGAGCCCGTAATGAAAAACTGTTTTTT. Filled out from reference TRBV2 and TRBJ1-4, the complete variable domain reads EPEVTQTPSHQVTQMGQEVILRCVPISNHLYFYWYRQILGQKVEFLVSFYNNEISEKSEIFDDQFSVERPDGSNFTLKIRSTKLEDSAMYFCASWSGARNEKLFFGSGTQLSVL.

This chain joins TRBV19 and TRBJ2-1, with 8 bases that match TRBD1. The germline V gene has CDR1 LNHDA and CDR2 SQIVND (reference sequence). V lost 4 bases, J lost 6 bases, and 8 bases stayed unmatched. This CDR3 is 15 amino acids long. The CDR3 nucleotides read TGTGCCAGTAGTAGTCGGCAGGGGGCTCCCAATGAGCAGTTCTTC. This encodes CASSSRQGAPNEQFF. The entire variable domain, with the rest obtained from reference TRBV19 and TRBJ2-1, is as follows: DGGITQSPKYLFRKEGQNVTLSCEQNLNHDAMYWYRQDPGQGLRLIYYSQIVNDFQKGDIAEGYSVSREKKESFPLTVTSAQKNPTAFYLCASSSRQGAPNEQFFGPGTRLTVL.

The CDR3 protein is CSVDPIDTQGIGEKLFF. The CDR3 DNA is TGCAGCGTTGATCCCATTGATACCCAGGGTATAGGCGAAAAACTGTTTTTT. The V gene is TRBV29-1, the J gene TRBJ1-4; the D gene is possibly TRBD1 (5 bases). This CDR3 has 17 residues. The V gene lost 3 bases and the J gene lost 8 bases, with 25 bases spanning the gap. Per germline, CDR1 SQVTM and CDR2 ANQGSEA.

The V gene is TRBV28, the J gene TRBJ1-6; weak D call: TRBD1 (6 bases). Deletions cut 11 bases from V and 8 bases from J, with 16 bases between. The CDR3 has 13 amino acids. Germline lookup yields CDR1 MDHEN and CDR2 SYDVKM. The chain's CDR3 is CAADQGRHSPLHF. CDR3 in DNA: TGTGCCGCGGATCAGGGGAGACATTCACCCCTCCACTTT.

The chain couples TRBV27 to TRBJ2-1; D possibly corresponds to TRBD1 (6 bases). Germline values: CDR1 MNHEY, CDR2 SMNVEV (reference sequence). V lost 6 bases to trimming and J lost 8 bases, with 14 bases between them. The CDR3 spans 13 residues. The CDR3 bases are TGTGCCAGCAGGGACAGACCCACCGATGAGCAGTTCTTC. Its protein is CASRDRPTDEQFF.

This clone was seen a handful of times. V is TRBV11-2 and J is TRBJ1-2; weak D call: TRBD1 (6 bases). CDR3 size: 16 residues. Germline lookup yields CDR1 SGHAT and CDR2 FQNNGV. V was shortened by 3 bases and J by 2 bases, with 16 bases between the two germline ends. CDR3 sequence: CASSFTPQGQNYGYTF. The DNA of the CDR3 is TGTGCCAGCAGCTTTACCCCTCAGGGACAAAACTATGGCTACACCTTC.

This clone was seen more than once but under ten times. This sequence joins TRBV28 and TRBJ1-5; the D gene is possibly TRBD1 (6 bases). With 5 bases removed from V and 7 bases from J, the gap between germline ends came to 21 bases. The CDR3 has 16 amino acids. Germline loops: CDR1 MDHEN, CDR2 SYDVKM. The CDR3 protein is CASSLPGGGAGQPQHF. The CDR3 DNA reads as TGTGCCAGCAGTCTCCCTGGTGGGGGCGCAGGCCAGCCCCAGCATTTT.

The chain recombines TRBV20-1 with TRBJ2-1, with no clear D. Germline loops: CDR1 DFQATT, CDR2 SNEGSKA (reference sequence). Trimming pared 1 base from V and 5 bases from J, leaving 3 bases between. There are 11 residues in the CDR3. The CDR3 DNA reads TGCAGTGCTAGAGCCGACAATGAGCAGTTCTTC. Protein: CSARADNEQFF.

This sequence joins TRBV6-5 and TRBJ1-1; 7 bases are a match to TRBD1. Germline V gene lookup returns CDR1 MNHEY and CDR2 SVGAGI. With V trimmed by 6 bases and J by 2 bases, 6 bases remained unmatched. There are 14 residues in the CDR3. CDR3 sequence: CASSQWDRNTEAFF. The CDR3 bases are TGTGCCAGCAGCCAGTGGGACAGAAACACTGAAGCTTTCTTT.

This clone was picked up one time. The J gene is TRBJ2-2, the V gene TRBV18; TRBD1 might be the D (6 bases). V lost 8 bases and J lost 2, with 9 bases in between. The CDR3 covers 13 residues. Germline V CDR1 and CDR2: KGHSH, LQKENI. CDR3 in DNA: TGTGCCAGCGAACAGGGAAACACCGGGGAGCTGTTTTTT. Its protein product is CASEQGNTGELFF.

This rearrangement joins TRBV5-5 to TRBJ2-3; 12 nucleotides agree with TRBD2. Germline CDR1 is SGHKS and CDR2 is YYEKEE (reference sequence). With 0 bases clipped from V and 1 base from J, the junction kept 0 bases outside the gene matches. CDR3 length equals 16 residues. This CDR3 is CASSLGLAGGTDTQYF. CDR3 DNA sequence: TGTGCCAGCAGCTTGGGACTAGCGGGAGGCACAGATACGCAGTATTTT.